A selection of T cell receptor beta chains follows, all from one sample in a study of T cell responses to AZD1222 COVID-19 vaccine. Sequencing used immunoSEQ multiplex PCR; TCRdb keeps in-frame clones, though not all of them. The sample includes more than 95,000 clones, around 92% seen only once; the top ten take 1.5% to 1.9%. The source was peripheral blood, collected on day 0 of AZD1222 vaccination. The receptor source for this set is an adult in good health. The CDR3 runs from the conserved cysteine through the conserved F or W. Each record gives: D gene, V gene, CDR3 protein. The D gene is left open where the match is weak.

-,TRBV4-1,CASSLRTVYSGNTIYF
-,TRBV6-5,CASSYGQQNTEAFF
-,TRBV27,CASSSDKSDQPQHF
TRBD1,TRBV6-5,CASSYDRGGNSPLHF
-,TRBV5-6,CASSLRANRNTEAFF
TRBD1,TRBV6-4,CASSDSDRVTDTQYF
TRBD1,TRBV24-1,CATSDPGTGGRYNEQFF
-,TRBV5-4,CASSFGFRQDPNTEAFF
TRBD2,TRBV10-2,CASSANWEGLDQTQYF
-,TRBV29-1,CSSRAYNEQFF
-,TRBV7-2,CASSFTVGNQPQHF
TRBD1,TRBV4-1,CASSQAGTGAPGLYEQYF
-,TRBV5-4,CASSLGPSKADTQYF
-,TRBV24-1,CATSDFGERETQYF
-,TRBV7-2,CASSLMLARGTEAFF
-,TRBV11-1,CASSFGLVNTEAFF
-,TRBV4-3,CASSQEVLGSYEQYF
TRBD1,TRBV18,CASSTGRGAMNTEAFF
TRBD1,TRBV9,CASSVSLDRGSDTQYF
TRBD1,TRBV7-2,CASSPAGGGNYGYTF
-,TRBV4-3,CASSQGPEPPYEQYF
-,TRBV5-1,CASSLDRVGETQYF
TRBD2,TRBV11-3,CASSRDKPGLAYEQYF
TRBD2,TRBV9,CASSGSDSGRTEQYF
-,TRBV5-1,CASSLTGLTYNEQFF
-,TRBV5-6,CASSLVDNEQFF
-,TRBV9,CASSVGSRPAVEKLFF
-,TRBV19,CASSPRQDSPLHF